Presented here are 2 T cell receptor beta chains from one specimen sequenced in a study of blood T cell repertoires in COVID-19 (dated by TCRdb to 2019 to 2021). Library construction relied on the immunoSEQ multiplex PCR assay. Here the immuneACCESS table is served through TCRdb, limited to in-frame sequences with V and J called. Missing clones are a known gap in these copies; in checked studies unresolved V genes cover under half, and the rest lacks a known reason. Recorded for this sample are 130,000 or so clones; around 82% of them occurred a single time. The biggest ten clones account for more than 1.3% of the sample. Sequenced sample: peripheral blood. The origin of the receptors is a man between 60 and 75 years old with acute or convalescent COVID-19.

In nucleotides, the CDR3 is TGTGCCAGCAGCTCGGGACAGGGGATAGGTCAGCCCCAGCATTTT. Protein sequence: CASSSGQGIGQPQHF. This chain connects TRBV5-6 to TRBJ1-5; 10 positions agree with TRBD1. This CDR3 contains 15 residues. The germline gives CDR1 SGHDT, CDR2 YYEEEE. The V segment lost 3 bases and the J segment 6 bases; nucleotides outside the gene matches: 6. Complete variable domain (other parts from reference TRBV5-6 and TRBJ1-5): DAGVTQSPTHLIKTRGQQVTLRCSPKSGHDTVSWYQQALGQGPQFIFQYYEEEERQRGNFPDRFSGHQFPNYSSELNVNALLLGDSALYLCASSSGQGIGQPQHFGDGTRLSIL.

The CDR3, as DNA: TGTGCCAGCAGTTTCAACAGGGGAGACACTGAAGCTTTCTTT. This sequence encodes CASSFNRGDTEAFF. The chain has TRBV27 and TRBJ1-1, with 7 bases that match TRBD1. The CDR3 has 14 residues. Unmatched junction bases numbered 4, after V lost 3 bases and J lost 3 bases. CDR1 is MNHEY, CDR2 SMNVEV, per germline (reference sequence).